The present TCR beta chain was sequenced within a study of CD8+CD57+ T cells in acquired aplastic anemia. The template for TCR beta VDJ and CDR3 sequence profiling was genomic DNA. TCRdb recomputed calls from the reads with MiXCR, one row per CDR3 protein. The top ten clones hold roughly 2.7% of a sample with 100,000 to 150,000 distinct CDR3 sequences, 48% of them seen once. The germline V gene has CDR1 SGHTA and CDR2 FQGNSA. Trimming cost V 8 bases and J 4 bases; bases outside gene matches: 8. This CDR3 spans 14 amino acids. This clonotype came up many times. The TCR comes from a human donor in good health, serving as a control. The chain employs TRBV7-2 and TRBJ1-2, with 9 bases lining up with TRBD1. The sample taken for sequencing was sorted CD4+, CD8+, or CD8+CD57+ T cells (not recorded which) from PBMCs. Here the CDR3 DNA reads TGTGCCAGCCTGCCGACAGGGGGGATCTATGGCTACACCTTC. Translation: CASLPTGGIYGYTF.